This passage covers 20 T cell receptor beta chains from one sample sequenced in a study of blood T cell repertoires in COVID-19. This table comes from immunoSEQ multiplex PCR, and its TCRdb copy is limited to in-frame clones, with some not included. The profile shows 200,000 to 300,000 clones, about 87% of them singletons. Sequencing was done on a sample of peripheral blood. The receptors shown here come from a woman between 40 and 50 years old with acute or convalescent COVID-19.

V is TRBV2 and J is TRBJ2-3, with TRBD1 matching 8 bases. This CDR3 region has 15 residues. The V segment lost 1 base and the J segment 4 bases; nucleotides outside the gene matches: 4. CDR1 and CDR2 from the germline V gene are SNHLY and FYNNEI. CDR3 in amino acids: CASSEVRGRADTQYF. CDR3 DNA: TGTGCCAGCAGTGAAGTCAGGGGGCGCGCAGATACGCAGTATTTT. The entire variable domain, with the rest obtained from reference TRBV2 and TRBJ2-3, is as follows: EPEVTQTPSHQVTQMGQEVILRCVPISNHLYFYWYRQILGQKVEFLVSFYNNEISEKSEIFDDQFSVERPDGSNFTLKIRSTKLEDSAMYFCASSEVRGRADTQYFGPGTRLTVL.

The J gene is TRBJ2-2, the V gene TRBV7-2; D is undetermined. The CDR3 sequence is 15 residues long. From germline, CDR1 is SGHTA and CDR2 FQGNSA. Trimming stripped 1 base from V and 0 bases from J, with 6 bases between. The CDR3 DNA reads as TGTGCCAGCAGCTTAGACACCGCGAACACCGGGGAGCTGTTTTTT. Translated, it gives CASSLDTANTGELFF.

The V call is TRBV6-5, the J call TRBJ1-1, with 9 bases matching TRBD1. The CDR3 has 14 residues. Germline assignment: CDR1 MNHEY and CDR2 SVGAGI. Trimming removed 8 bases from V and 4 bases from J; junction bases left unmatched: 8. The CDR3, as DNA: TGTGCCAGCGGGAGGACAGGGGAGATCACTGAAGCTTTCTTT. Residues: CASGRTGEITEAFF.

The rearrangement uses TRBV27 and TRBJ2-3; 12 bases agree with TRBD2. The V segment lost 4 bases and the J segment 5 bases; nucleotides outside the gene matches: 4. From germline, CDR1 is MNHEY and CDR2 SMNVEV (reference sequence). The CDR3 covers 15 residues. The DNA for the CDR3 is TGTGCCAGCAGTTCTAGCGGGGGGGCCGAAGATACGCAGTATTTT. Translating gives CASSSSGGAEDTQYF.

V and J are TRBV4-1 and TRBJ1-1; 8 positions agree with TRBD1. The germline V gene encodes CDR1 MGHRA and CDR2 YSYEKL. The CDR3 spans 15 residues. V lost 1 base, J lost 7 bases, and 8 bases stayed unmatched. CDR3 protein: CASSQVHGQGVEAFF. The DNA of the CDR3 is TGCGCCAGCAGCCAAGTTCATGGACAGGGTGTTGAAGCTTTCTTT.

V is TRBV6-4 and J is TRBJ2-2, with 8 bases aligning to TRBD1. Germline V lookup: CDR1 MRHNA, CDR2 SNTAGT. The CDR3 consists of 14 residues. V lost 5 bases to trimming and J lost 5 bases; unmatched junction nucleotides: 4. DNA of the CDR3: TGTGCCAGCAGTCAGGGGGCGTATACCGGGGAGCTGTTTTTT. Residues: CASSQGAYTGELFF.

This chain joins TRBV9 and TRBJ1-2, with TRBD1 matching 7 bases. The CDR3 consists of 16 residues. Unmatched junction bases numbered 12, after V lost 5 bases and J lost 2 bases. Germline CDR1 SGDLS, CDR2 YYNGEE. In DNA form, the CDR3 reads TGTGCCAGCAGTCCCCCGGGGGCAGGGGGAAACTATGGCTACACCTTC. Its translation is CASSPPGAGGNYGYTF.

The rearrangement joins TRBV7-8 to TRBJ1-5; D is unresolved. CDR1 is SGHVS and CDR2 is FQNEAQ in the germline V gene. V was clipped by 5 bases and J by 9 bases, with 8 bases between them. This CDR3 has 11 residues. CDR3 DNA sequence: TGTGCCAGCAGCCTCCGGGGGCCCCAGCATTTT. Protein product: CASSLRGPQHF.

V gene TRBV27 combines with J gene TRBJ2-5, with 8 bases that match TRBD2. V shed 4 bases and J 3 bases; nucleotides not matched to a gene: 4. The germline CDR1 and CDR2 sequences are MNHEY and SMNVEV (reference sequence). CDR3 length: 14 residues. CDR3 in amino acids: CASSSSGGEETQYF. The CDR3 DNA is TGTGCCAGCAGTTCCAGCGGGGGAGAAGAGACCCAGTACTTC.

The rearrangement links TRBV6-5 to TRBJ2-2; 12 positions match TRBD2. Germline values: CDR1 MNHEY, CDR2 SVGAGI. Trimming at V came to 0 bases and at J to 6 bases, leaving 2 bases not matched to a gene. This CDR3 contains 16 residues. CDR3 loop: CASSYSLAGGPGELFF. In DNA, the CDR3 is TGTGCCAGCAGTTACTCCCTAGCGGGGGGGCCCGGGGAGCTGTTTTTT.

The rearrangement links TRBV24-1 to TRBJ1-2; 12 bases line up with TRBD1. With V trimmed by 9 bases and J by 1 base, 8 bases remained unmatched. This CDR3 comprises 16 residues. CDR1 and CDR2 (germline): KGHDR, SFDVKD. The CDR3 spells CATPGQGALGNYGYTF. CDR3 DNA: TGTGCCACCCCGGGACAGGGGGCGCTCGGTAACTATGGCTACACCTTC.

In DNA, the CDR3 is TGTGCCATCACCACGGACCTGGGGCGCACTGAAGCTTTCTTT. Its protein is CAITTDLGRTEAFF. V usage is TRBV10-3 and J usage is TRBJ1-1; tentative D call: TRBD1 (5 bases). The V gene lost 7 bases and the J gene lost 4 bases, with 16 bases spanning the gap. This CDR3 is built from 14 residues. The V gene's germline CDR1 is ENHRY and CDR2 SYGVKD.

The genes are TRBV2 and TRBJ1-2; D possibly corresponds to TRBD1 (5 bases). Looked up from germline, CDR1 is SNHLY and CDR2 is FYNNEI. The length of the CDR3 is 14 residues. With 5 bases removed from V and 3 bases from J, the gap between germline ends came to 13 bases. The CDR3 bases are TGTGCCAGCAGTAGGTCAGGGCAGTACTATGGCTACACCTTC. Translation gives CASSRSGQYYGYTF.

The V and J genes are TRBV5-6 and TRBJ1-2, with no clear D. The ends were cut back, 4 bases at V and 11 bases at J, with 12 bases in the middle. The CDR3 has 11 amino acids. Germline loops: CDR1 SGHDT, CDR2 YYEEEE. CDR3 sequence (DNA): TGTGCCAGCAGCCAAGTAGGCGGGTACACCTTC. It translates to CASSQVGGYTF.

The chain recombines TRBV5-1 with TRBJ2-3; D is perhaps TRBD2 (5 bases). The CDR3 has 13 amino acids. Germline V CDR1 and CDR2: SGHRS, YFSETQ. V gave up 0 bases and J gave up 11 bases, with 13 bases separating them. This chain's CDR3 is CASSLGLEDLQYF. In nucleotides, the CDR3 is TGCGCCAGCAGCTTGGGATTGGAGGACTTGCAGTATTTT.

This chain connects TRBV19 to TRBJ1-1, with D uncertain. The V and J ends lost 6 bases and 0 bases respectively, with 11 bases between them. This CDR3 is 14 amino acids long. Germline V CDR1 and CDR2: LNHDA, SQIVND (reference sequence). As DNA, the CDR3 is TGTGCCAGTAGCCCCCGTAGAGTGAACACTGAAGCTTTCTTT. Residues: CASSPRRVNTEAFF.

The V gene is TRBV9, the J gene TRBJ2-3; 15 bases line up with TRBD2. V lost 4 bases, J lost 2 bases, and 17 bases stayed unmatched. The CDR3 totals 21 residues. Germline CDR1 and CDR2: SGDLS and YYNGEE. The CDR3 DNA reads TGTGCCAGCAGCCCGCAGACCTCCGGGACTAGCGGGGGGAGGTTCACAGATACGCAGTATTTT. It specifies CASSPQTSGTSGGRFTDTQYF.

This rearrangement joins TRBV7-5 to TRBJ1-2; the DNA was not used to check the table's D call, TRBD1. TRBV7-5 is shown as a pseudogene. This CDR3 contains 16 residues. CDR3 nucleotides: TGTGCCAGAAGCTGGCGATGGACAGGGGAGTTTGATGGCTACACCTTC. It specifies CARSWRWTGEFDGYTF.

This chain uses TRBV6-5 with TRBJ2-5; TRBD1 agrees at 9 bases. There are 16 residues in the CDR3. The germline gives CDR1 MNHEY, CDR2 SVGAGI. V shed 1 base and J 3 bases; nucleotides not matched to a gene: 6. CDR3 DNA: TGTGCCAGCAGTTACTTGACAGGGGGAGATGAAGAGACCCAGTACTTC. This translates into CASSYLTGGDEETQYF.

The J gene is TRBJ1-5, the V gene TRBV6-5, with D uncertain. This CDR3 has 12 amino acids. Per the germline V gene, CDR1 is MNHEY and CDR2 is SVGAGI. V was pared by 0 bases and J by 9 bases, with 6 bases between. The DNA for the CDR3 is TGTGCCAGCAGTTACTCCCTAGGGCCCCAGCATTTT. Residues: CASSYSLGPQHF.